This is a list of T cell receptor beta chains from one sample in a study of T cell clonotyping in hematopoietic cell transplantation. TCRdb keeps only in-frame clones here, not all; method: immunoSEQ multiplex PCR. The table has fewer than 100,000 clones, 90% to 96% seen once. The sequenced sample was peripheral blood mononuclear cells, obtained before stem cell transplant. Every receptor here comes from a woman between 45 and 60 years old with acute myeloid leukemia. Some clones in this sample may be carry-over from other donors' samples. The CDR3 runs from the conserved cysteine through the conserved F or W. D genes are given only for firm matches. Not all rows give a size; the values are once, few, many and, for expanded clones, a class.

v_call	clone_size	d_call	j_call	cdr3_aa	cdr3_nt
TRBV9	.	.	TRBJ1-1	CASSLMNTEAFF	TGTGCCAGCAGCCTCATGAACACTGAAGCTTTCTTT
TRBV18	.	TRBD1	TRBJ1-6	CASSPRGLPTDSPLHF	TGTGCCAGCTCCCCAAGGGGGCTGCCCACTGATTCACCCCTCCACTTT
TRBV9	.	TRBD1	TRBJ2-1	CASTDNRGAYNEQFF	TGTGCCAGCACCGATAACAGGGGGGCTTACAATGAGCAGTTCTTC
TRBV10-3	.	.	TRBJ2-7	CAISGEVGTYEQYF	TGTGCCATCAGTGGGGAAGTGGGGACCTACGAGCAGTACTTC
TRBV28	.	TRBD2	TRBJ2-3	CATGGSLADTQYF	TGTGCCACGGGCGGGAGTCTGGCGGATACGCAGTATTTT
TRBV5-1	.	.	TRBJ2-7	CASSLDIWGSDEQYF	TGCGCCAGCAGCTTGGATATTTGGGGGAGCGACGAGCAGTACTTC
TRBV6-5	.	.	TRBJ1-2	CASHRGGDLSYGYTF	TGTGCCAGCCATCGCGGGGGGGACCTCTCCTATGGCTACACCTTC
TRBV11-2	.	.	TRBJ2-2	CASSLDPGSIGELFF	TGTGCCAGCAGCTTAGATCCGGGGTCGATCGGGGAGCTGTTTTTT
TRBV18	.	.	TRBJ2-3	CASSPEPRKRTDTQYF	TGTGCCAGCTCACCCGAGCCCAGGAAGAGAACAGATACGCAGTATTTT
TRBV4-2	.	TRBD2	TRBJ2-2	CASSQDPGGGTGELFF	TGTGCCAGCAGCCAAGATCCGGGAGGGGGGACCGGGGAGCTGTTTTTT
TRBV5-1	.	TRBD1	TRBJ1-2	CASSLSGTGVDGYTF	TGCGCCAGCAGCTTATCCGGGACAGGGGTTGATGGCTACACCTTC
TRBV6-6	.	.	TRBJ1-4	CASSRGGFNEKLFF	TGTGCCAGCAGCCGAGGCGGATTTAATGAAAAACTGTTTTTT
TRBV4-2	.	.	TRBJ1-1	CASSQGIGAGTSMNTEAFF	TGTGCCAGCAGCCAAGGAATAGGGGCAGGGACCTCGATGAACACTGAAGCTTTCTTT
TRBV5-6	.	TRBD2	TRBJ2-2	CASSFGGTGELFF	TGTGCCAGCAGCTTCGGGGGGACCGGGGAGCTGTTTTTT
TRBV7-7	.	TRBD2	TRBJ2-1	CASSLAAGTSGTSYNEQFF	TGTGCTAGCAGCTTAGCGGCGGGGACTAGCGGGACCTCCTACAATGAGCAGTTCTTC
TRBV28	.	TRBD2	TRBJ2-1	CASRPPGLAVTNEQFF	TGTGCCAGCAGGCCACCGGGACTAGCGGTAACTAATGAGCAGTTCTTC
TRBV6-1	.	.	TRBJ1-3	CASREPGFANTIYF	TGTGCCAGCAGGGAACCGGGGTTTGCAAACACCATATATTTT
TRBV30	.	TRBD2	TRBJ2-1	CAGRRRGTYNEQFF	TGTGCCGGCCGGCGGCGGGGGACCTACAATGAGCAGTTCTTC
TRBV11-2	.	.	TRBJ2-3	CASSLRGLSTDTQYF	TGTGCCAGCAGCTTACGCGGCCTTAGCACAGATACGCAGTATTTT
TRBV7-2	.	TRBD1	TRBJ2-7	CASSLGRQGQGEQYF	TGTGCCAGCAGCTTAGGGAGACAGGGTCAAGGCGAGCAGTACTTC
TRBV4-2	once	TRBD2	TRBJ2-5	CASSPQRGGLGETQYF	TGTGCCAGCAGCCCGCAGCGGGGGGGCCTTGGGGAGACCCAGTACTTC
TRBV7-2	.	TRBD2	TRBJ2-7	CASSPREGSNEQYF	TGTGCCAGCAGCCCCCGGGAGGGCAGCAACGAGCAGTACTTC